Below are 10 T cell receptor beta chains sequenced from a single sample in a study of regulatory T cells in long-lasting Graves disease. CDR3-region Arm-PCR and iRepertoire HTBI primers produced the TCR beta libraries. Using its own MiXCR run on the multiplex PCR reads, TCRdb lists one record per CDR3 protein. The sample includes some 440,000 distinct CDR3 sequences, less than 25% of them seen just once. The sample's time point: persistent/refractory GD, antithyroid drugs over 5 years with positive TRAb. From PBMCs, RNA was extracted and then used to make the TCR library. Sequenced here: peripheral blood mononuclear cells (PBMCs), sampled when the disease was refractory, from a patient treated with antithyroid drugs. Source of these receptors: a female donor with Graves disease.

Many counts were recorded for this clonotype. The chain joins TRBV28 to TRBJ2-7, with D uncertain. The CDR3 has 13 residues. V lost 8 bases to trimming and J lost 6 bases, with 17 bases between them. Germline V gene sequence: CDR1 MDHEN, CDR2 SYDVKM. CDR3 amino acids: CASGHSYLREQYF. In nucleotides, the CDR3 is TGTGCCAGCGGCCACTCTTACCTCCGCGAGCAGTACTTC.

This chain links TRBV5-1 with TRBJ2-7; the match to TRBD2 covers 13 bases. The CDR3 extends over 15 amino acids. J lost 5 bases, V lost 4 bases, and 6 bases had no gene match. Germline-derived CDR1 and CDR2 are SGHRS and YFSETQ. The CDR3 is CASSGGTSGIHEQYF. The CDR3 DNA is TGCGCCAGCAGCGGGGGGACTAGCGGGATCCACGAGCAGTACTTC.

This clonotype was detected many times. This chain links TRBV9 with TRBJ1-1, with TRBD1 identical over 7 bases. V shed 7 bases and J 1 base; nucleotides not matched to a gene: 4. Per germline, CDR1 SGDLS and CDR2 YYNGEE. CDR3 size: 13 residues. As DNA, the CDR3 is TGTGCCAGCGGACGACAGGGGAACACTGAAGCTTTCTTT. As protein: CASGRQGNTEAFF.

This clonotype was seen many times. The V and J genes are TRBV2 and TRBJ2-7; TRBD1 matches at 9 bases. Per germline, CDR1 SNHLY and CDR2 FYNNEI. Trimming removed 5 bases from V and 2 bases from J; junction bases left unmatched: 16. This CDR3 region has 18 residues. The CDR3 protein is CASSNGTGRLFGTYEQYF. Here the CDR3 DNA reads TGTGCCAGCAGTAACGGGACAGGGAGGTTGTTTGGGACCTACGAGCAGTACTTC.

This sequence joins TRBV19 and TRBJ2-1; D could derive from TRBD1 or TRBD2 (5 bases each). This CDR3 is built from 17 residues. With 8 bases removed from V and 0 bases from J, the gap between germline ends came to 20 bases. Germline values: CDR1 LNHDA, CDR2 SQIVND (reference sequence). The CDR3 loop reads CASGLRGELSSYNEQFF. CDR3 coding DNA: TGTGCCAGTGGTCTTCGAGGGGAGTTGAGCTCCTACAATGAGCAGTTCTTC. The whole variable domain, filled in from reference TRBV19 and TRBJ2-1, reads DGGITQSPKYLFRKEGQNVTLSCEQNLNHDAMYWYRQDPGQGLRLIYYSQIVNDFQKGDIAEGYSVSREKKESFPLTVTSAQKNPTAFYLCASGLRGELSSYNEQFFGPGTRLTVL.

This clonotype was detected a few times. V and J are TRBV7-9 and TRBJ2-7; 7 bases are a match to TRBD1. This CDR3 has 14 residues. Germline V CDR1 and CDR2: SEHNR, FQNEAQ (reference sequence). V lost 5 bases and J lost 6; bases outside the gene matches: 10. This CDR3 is CASSTRDSRGEQYF. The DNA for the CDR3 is TGTGCCAGCAGCACTCGGGACAGCCGAGGCGAGCAGTACTTC.

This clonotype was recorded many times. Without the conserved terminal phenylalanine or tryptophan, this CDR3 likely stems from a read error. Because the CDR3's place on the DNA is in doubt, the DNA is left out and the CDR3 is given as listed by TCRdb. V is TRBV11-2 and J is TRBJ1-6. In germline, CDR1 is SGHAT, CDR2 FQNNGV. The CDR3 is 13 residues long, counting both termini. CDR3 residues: CASSLIQGGANVY.

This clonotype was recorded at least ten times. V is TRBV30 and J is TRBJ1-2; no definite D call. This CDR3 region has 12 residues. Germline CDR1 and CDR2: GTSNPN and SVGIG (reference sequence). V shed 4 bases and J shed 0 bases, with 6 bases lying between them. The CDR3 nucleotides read TGTGCCTGGACAATGGCTAACTATGGCTACACCTTC. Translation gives CAWTMANYGYTF.

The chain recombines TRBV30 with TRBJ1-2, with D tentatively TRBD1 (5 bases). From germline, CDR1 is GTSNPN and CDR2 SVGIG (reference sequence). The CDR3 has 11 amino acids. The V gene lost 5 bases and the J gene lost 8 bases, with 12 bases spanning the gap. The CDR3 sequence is CAWADIGGYTF. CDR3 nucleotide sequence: TGTGCCTGGGCGGACATAGGAGGCTACACCTTC.

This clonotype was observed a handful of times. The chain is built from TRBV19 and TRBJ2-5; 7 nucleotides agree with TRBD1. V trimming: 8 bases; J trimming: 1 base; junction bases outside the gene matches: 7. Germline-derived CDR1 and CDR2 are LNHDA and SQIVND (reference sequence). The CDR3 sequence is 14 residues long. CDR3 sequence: CASGPRGPQETQYF. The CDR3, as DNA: TGTGCCAGTGGCCCTAGGGGGCCCCAAGAGACCCAGTACTTC.